The next 23 T cell receptor beta chains were all read from a single sample in a study of T cell repertoires in ileal Crohn's disease. The assay was immunoSEQ multiplex PCR, and TCRdb's table has in-frame clones only and misses some. This table holds fewer than 2,000 clones, more than 75% found once. Stated time point: neoterminal ileum biopsy at postoperative endoscopy, about 6 months after surgery. Input material: ileal tissue. These receptors were obtained from an adult with Crohn's disease.

This clone turned up a few times. The chain carries TRBV10-2 and TRBJ2-3, with D uncertain. The CDR3 runs 13 residues. Germline CDR1 reads WSHSY; CDR2 reads SAAADI. V gave up 10 bases and J gave up 1 base, with 12 bases separating them. This CDR3 reads CATSLRGTDTQYF. In DNA, the CDR3 is TGCGCCACTTCACTACGGGGCACAGATACGCAGTATTTT.

The table lists this clone with a few counts. The genes are TRBV5-5 and TRBJ2-3; 7 bases line up with TRBD2. Germline V gene sequence: CDR1 SGHKS, CDR2 YYEKEE (reference sequence). This CDR3 comprises 16 residues. Trimming took 0 bases from V and 4 from J; bases not matched to a gene: 8. The CDR3 loop is CASSLVEGGSADTQYF. CDR3 nucleotide sequence: TGTGCCAGCAGCTTGGTCGAGGGAGGGTCCGCAGATACGCAGTATTTT.

This clone was detected once. The chain has TRBV7-9 and TRBJ1-2, with D possibly being TRBD1 (5 bases). The CDR3 consists of 15 residues. V was pared by 0 bases and J by 4 bases, with 12 bases between. From germline, CDR1 is SEHNR and CDR2 FQNEAQ (reference sequence). CDR3 coding DNA: TGTGCCAGCAGCTTAGCGCGTGGGGGTGGCTATGGCTACACCTTC. Translation: CASSLARGGGYGYTF.

This chain uses TRBV25-1 with TRBJ2-5; 7 bases are a match to TRBD2. The CDR3 has 15 residues. Germline values: CDR1 MGHDK, CDR2 SYGVNS. Trimming took 1 base from V and 1 from J; bases not matched to a gene: 3. The CDR3 protein is CASSELGGFQETQYF. The CDR3 coding sequence is TGTGCCAGCAGTGAATTGGGGGGGTTCCAAGAGACCCAGTACTTC.

Written as DNA, the CDR3 is TGTGCCAGCAGCCCCCAGGAGGGAAGTGAAAAACTGTTTTTT. This encodes CASSPQEGSEKLFF. The chain recombines TRBV14 with TRBJ1-4; D uncertain. This CDR3 has 14 residues. Germline CDR1 SGHDN, CDR2 FVKESK. V lost 4 bases, J lost 7 bases, and 13 bases lay in between.

The chain joins TRBV18 to TRBJ2-7; unclear D gene. Deletions cut 3 bases from V and 3 bases from J, with 15 bases between. Germline loops: CDR1 KGHSH, CDR2 LQKENI. This CDR3 contains 15 residues. The CDR3 sequence is CASSPSGLPNYEQYV. CDR3 nucleotide sequence: TGTGCCAGCTCACCCTCTGGGCTCCCTAACTACGAGCAGTACGTC.

The chain carries TRBV7-2 and TRBJ1-1; D is possibly TRBD1 (5 bases). Trimming took off 3 bases at V and 2 bases at J, with 13 bases between the two ends. The CDR3 runs to 15 residues. The germline V gene has CDR1 SGHTA and CDR2 FQGNSA. The CDR3 bases are TGTGCCAGCAGCTTCAGACAGACGAGTAACACTGAAGCTTTCTTT. Its translation: CASSFRQTSNTEAFF. The full variable domain, completed using reference TRBV7-2 and TRBJ1-1, is GAGVSQSPSNKVTEKGKDVELRCDPISGHTALYWYRQSLGQGLEFLIYFQGNSAPDKSGLPSDRFSAERTGGSVSTLTIQRTQQEDSAVYLCASSFRQTSNTEAFFGQGTRLTVV.

The chain has TRBV10-3 and TRBJ2-3; D is unresolved. Trimming removed 3 bases from V and 1 base from J, with 11 bases in between. Germline assignment: CDR1 ENHRY and CDR2 SYGVKD. The CDR3 covers 15 residues. The CDR3 nucleotides read TGTGCCATCAGTGAAGTCGCCAAGGGCACAGATACGCAGTATTTT. Its translation: CAISEVAKGTDTQYF.

The chain carries TRBV5-4 and TRBJ1-3, with TRBD1 as a possible D gene (6 bases). Trimming shortened V by 4 bases and J by 1 base, and 12 bases separated the two germline ends. CDR3 length equals 15 residues. Germline lookup yields CDR1 SGHNT and CDR2 YYREEE (reference sequence). The DNA for the CDR3 is TGTGCCAGCAGCCTGGGGGGGGCATCTGGAAACACCATATATTTT. The encoded protein is CASSLGGASGNTIYF.

Only one count was recorded for this clone. The junction and the germline gene differ at one end; a read error may be behind it. DNA for the CDR3: TGCGCCAGCAGAACGATCAAGCAGTACGTTCGAGGTGGGAGACGGGGCTTCTTC. It yields the protein CASRTIKQYVRGGRRGFF. V gene TRBV10-1 combines with J gene TRBJ1-2, with D maybe TRBD1 (5 bases). The germline gives CDR1 WNHNN, CDR2 SYGVQD (reference sequence). The CDR3 covers 18 residues.

The V and J genes are TRBV5-1 and TRBJ2-3; D might be TRBD1 (6 bases). The length of the CDR3 is 12 residues. V shed 4 bases and J shed 6 bases, with 9 bases lying between them. In germline, CDR1 is SGHRS, CDR2 YFSETQ. The CDR3 nucleotides read TGCGCCAGCAGCGGAACAGGGGATACGCAGTATTTT. Translation: CASSGTGDTQYF.

The chain is built from TRBV28 and TRBJ1-1; no clear D gene. Trimming removed 5 bases from V and 5 bases from J, with 18 bases in between. This CDR3 has 15 residues. Germline CDR1 and CDR2: MDHEN and SYDVKM. CDR3 sequence: CASSPPSRGITEAFF. DNA for the CDR3: TGTGCCAGCAGTCCCCCCTCCCGGGGTATTACTGAAGCTTTCTTT.

The chain links TRBV7-9 to TRBJ1-5, with D perhaps TRBD1 (6 bases). Trimming took off 2 bases at V and 3 bases at J, with 8 bases between the two ends. The germline CDR1 and CDR2 sequences are SEHNR and FQNEAQ (reference sequence). The CDR3 is 14 amino acids. The CDR3, as DNA: TGTGCCAGCAGCTTAAGGGACACCAATCAGCCCCAGCATTTT. Translation gives CASSLRDTNQPQHF. Using reference TRBV7-9 and TRBJ1-5 for the parts outside the CDR3, the full variable domain is DTGVSQNPRHKITKRGQNVTFRCDPISEHNRLYWYRQTLGQGPEFLTYFQNEAQLEKSRLLSDRFSAERPKGSFSTLEIQRTEQGDSAMYLCASSLRDTNQPQHFGDGTRLSIL.

The chain links TRBV6-1 to TRBJ2-6, with no clear D. V lost 1 base and J 5 bases, leaving 9 bases between the germline ends. Germline CDR1 and CDR2: MNHNS and SASEGT. This CDR3 has 15 amino acids. CDR3 amino acids: CASSEDVLWANVLTF. In DNA form, the CDR3 reads TGTGCCAGCAGTGAAGATGTCCTCTGGGCCAACGTCCTGACTTTC.

The chain recombines TRBV6-1 with TRBJ2-2; no reliable D call. V was pared by 6 bases and J by 2 bases, with 7 bases between. Looked up from germline, CDR1 is MNHNS and CDR2 is SASEGT. CDR3 length equals 13 residues. The CDR3 bases are TGTGCCAGCAGCAGGAAAAACACCGGGGAGCTGTTTTTT. Translated, it gives CASSRKNTGELFF.

The chain is built from TRBV10-3 and TRBJ2-3; D is uncertain. Trimming shortened V by 4 bases and J by 2 bases, and 7 bases separated the two germline ends. Germline assignment: CDR1 ENHRY and CDR2 SYGVKD. CDR3 length equals 13 residues. CDR3 sequence: CAISADHTDTQYF. CDR3 bases: TGTGCCATCAGTGCCGACCACACAGATACGCAGTATTTT.

The chain employs TRBV10-3 and TRBJ1-1, with a weak D call TRBD1 (6 bases). Trimming pared 10 bases from V and 1 base from J, leaving 22 bases between. Germline V lookup: CDR1 ENHRY, CDR2 SYGVKD. There are 16 residues in the CDR3. DNA for the CDR3: TGTGCCACTCTATCGGGACACCCCTTTGAGAACACTGAAGCTTTCTTT. Amino acids: CATLSGHPFENTEAFF.

The rearrangement joins TRBV19 to TRBJ1-1; D is perhaps TRBD1 (5 bases). Germline V CDR1 and CDR2: LNHDA, SQIVND (reference sequence). The CDR3 covers 13 residues. V was pared by 6 bases and J by 4 bases, with 12 bases between. Written as DNA, the CDR3 is TGTGCCAGTAGGTCGGGGGGGGTCACTGAAGCTTTCTTT. As protein: CASRSGGVTEAFF.

The genes are TRBV28 and TRBJ2-2; unclear D gene. This CDR3 comprises 12 residues. Germline V gene data show CDR1 as MDHEN and CDR2 as SYDVKM. Deletions cut 4 bases from V and 0 bases from J, with 0 bases between. The CDR3: CASSSNTGELFF. The CDR3 nucleotides read TGTGCCAGCAGTTCGAACACCGGGGAGCTGTTTTTT.

The CDR3 DNA is TGTGCCAGCAGCTTAGACCAGGCTAGCAATCAGCCCCAGCATTTT. Its protein product is CASSLDQASNQPQHF. The chain employs TRBV7-2 and TRBJ1-5, with unresolved D. Deletions cut 1 base from V and 0 bases from J, with 7 bases between. Germline CDR1 SGHTA, CDR2 FQGNSA. The CDR3 is 15 amino acids.

V and J are TRBV6-6 and TRBJ1-6; TRBD1 aligns across 10 bases. The CDR3 runs to 15 residues. The germline CDR1 and CDR2 sequences are MNHNY and SVGAGI (reference sequence). V shed 2 bases and J 7 bases; nucleotides not matched to a gene: 2. The CDR3 sequence: CASSYQDRGNSPLHF. The CDR3 region has the DNA TGTGCCAGCAGTTACCAGGACAGGGGGAATTCACCCCTCCACTTT.

The chain uses TRBV7-6 and TRBJ2-2; D is possibly TRBD1 or TRBD2 (5 bases each). The CDR3 covers 16 residues. Germline-derived CDR1 and CDR2 are SGHVS and FNYEAQ. The ends were cut back, 3 bases at V and 5 bases at J, with 16 bases in the middle. Written as DNA, the CDR3 is TGTGCCAGCAGCTTGGGGTTGGGGGAGAGGACCGGGGAGCTGTTTTTT. It is translated as CASSLGLGERTGELFF.

The chain links TRBV9 to TRBJ1-2; 8 bases line up with TRBD1. This CDR3 region has 15 residues. Trimming at V came to 3 bases and at J to 13 bases, leaving 17 bases not matched to a gene. Per germline, CDR1 SGDLS and CDR2 YYNGEE. CDR3: CASSAQGADSSPPTF. CDR3 sequence (DNA): TGTGCCAGCAGCGCCCAGGGGGCGGACAGCAGCCCCCCCACCTTC.